This TCR beta chain was sequenced in a study of blood T cells in healthy people across ages. The authors ran a second PCR of roughly 6 to 12 cycles using a sample-barcoded 5' primer and a J-beta primer mix. Each CDR3 protein is one row after TCRdb ran MiXCR on the 5' RACE reads. The sample yields hundreds of thousands of distinct CDR3 sequences, approximately 52% seen once. CDR1 is DFQATT, CDR2 SNEGSKA, per germline (reference sequence). CDR3 length: 16 residues. With V trimmed by 0 bases and J by 9 bases, 12 bases remained unmatched. This clonotype was recorded at least ten times. The origin of this receptor is an elderly woman in good health. The V gene is TRBV20-1, the J gene TRBJ2-1; 9 nucleotides agree with TRBD2. The source material was blood. Here the CDR3 DNA reads TGCAGTGCTAGAGATCACCAGCGGGGGGATTCCGGTGAGCAGTTCTTC. It is translated as CSARDHQRGDSGEQFF.